This T cell receptor (beta chain) was recovered during a study of tumor and adjacent non-tumor tissue in lung cancer. The library came from three nested PCR rounds adapted from ARM-PCR protocols. TCRdb fed the multiplex PCR reads into MiXCR, producing one record per CDR3 protein. There are 69,000 or so distinct CDR3 sequences in the sample; 73% occur only once, and 28% lies in the top ten. RNA was extracted from bulk tissue without any cell sorting. CDR1 and CDR2 (germline): DFQATT, SNEGSKA (reference sequence). The CDR3 has 13 amino acids. The chain employs TRBV20-1 and TRBJ1-1; possible D gene TRBD1, 6 bases. The TCR originated in a man aged 60-69 years with non-small cell lung cancer. Source material: lung tumor tissue. The CDR3 spells CSDRTGRSTEAFF. In nucleotides, the CDR3 is TGCAGCGATCGTACAGGGCGGAGCACTGAAGCTTTCTTT.